A selection of T cell receptor beta chains follows, all from one sample in a study of esophageal squamous cell carcinoma under preoperative chemotherapy. From the PCR reads, TCRdb called clonotypes with MiXCR, one entry per CDR3 protein. The data show some 11,000 distinct CDR3 sequences, with more than 60% seen just once and 25% to 30% held by the top ten. The specimen was obtained from a patient given preoperative chemotherapy. The receptors here all came from a human donor with esophageal squamous cell carcinoma. The donor label of this sample is uncertain. CDR3s include the opening cysteine and the closing phenylalanine or tryptophan. A D gene is named only where the DNA matches it firmly. Rows may omit the clone size; those that give it use once, few, many or a size class.

TGTGCCAGCAGTATTACAAACACCGGGGAGCTGTTTTTT CASSITNTGELFF . TRBJ2-2 TRBV6-4 .
TGTGCCAGCAGCTTAATCGGGGTCAATGAGCAGTACTTC CASSLIGVNEQYF . TRBJ2-7 TRBV7-2 .
TGTGCCAGGAGTGTCAAGGTTGTACGCACAAATACGCAGTACTTT CARSVKVVRTNTQYF . TRBJ2-3 TRBV6-4 once
TGTGCCAGCAGCGGGTCAGGGGGCGGAGAGACCCAGTACTTC CASSGSGGGETQYF TRBD1 TRBJ2-5 TRBV7-9 .
TGTGCCAGCAGTGAAGCGATAGGGATTGAGCAGTTCTTC CASSEAIGIEQFF . TRBJ2-1 TRBV6-1 few
TGCGCCAGCAGGACGGAGGCGAACACCGAGGCGCAGTTTTTT CASRTEANTEAQFF . TRBJ2-2 TRBV10-2 .
TGTGCCAGCAGACTAGCGGGAGTGAGTGATGAGCAGTACTTC CASRLAGVSDEQYF TRBD2 TRBJ2-4 TRBV12-3/TRBV12-4 .
TGTGCGGGCTGGGCTATCTACAATGAGCTGTTCTTC CAGWAIYNELFF . TRBJ2-1 TRBV6-1 .
TGTGCCAGCAGTTCTAGCGGCCTATCCTCCGATGAGCAGTTTTTT CASSSSGLSSDEQFF TRBD2 TRBJ2-3 TRBV6-5 once
TGTGCCAGCAGTGAGAGGGCAGGGGCGATTTGTGCCACAGATATGCAGTATTTT CASSERAGAICATDMQYF . TRBJ2-3 TRBV6-1 .
TGTGCCAGCAGCCCCCGAACAGGATCCGAGCAGTACTTC CASSPRTGSEQYF . TRBJ2-7 TRBV7-2 .
TGCAGCGTTGAGGAACGACGGCGCGGCACAGATACGCAGTATTTT CSVEERRRGTDTQYF . TRBJ2-3 TRBV29-1 .
TGTGCCAGCACCCCCCCGACTAGGAAGGAGACCCAGTTCTTC CASTPPTRKETQFF . TRBJ2-1 TRBV7-2 .
TGTGCCAGCAGGGAGTTGGGAGCCCAAGACATTCAGTACTTC CASRELGAQDIQYF . TRBJ2-4 TRBV6-1 .
TGTGCCAGCAGTGATGGGACTAGCCCTTGGAACATTCAGTACTTC CASSDGTSPWNIQYF TRBD2 TRBJ2-4 TRBV6-1 few
TGTGCCAGCAGTGATACCGGGACTAGAGGTTACAATGAGCAGTTCTTC CASSDTGTRGYNEQFF TRBD2 TRBJ2-1 TRBV6-1 few
TGTGCCAGCAGTGAGGGGGGGGGGGGGGGTTGTGACCCAGATACGCAGTACTTC CASSEGGGGGCDPDTQYF TRBD2 TRBJ2-7 TRBV6-1 .
TGTGCCAGCACGACTAGCGGGGATTCCTACAATGAGCAGTTCTTC CASTTSGDSYNEQFF TRBD2 TRBJ2-1 TRBV6-4 few
TGTGCCAGCAGCACGGACGGCAATGAGCAGTTCTTC CASSTDGNEQFF . TRBJ2-1 TRBV7-9 once
TGTGCCAGCAGCCTGGTACAGAATGAGCAGTTCTTC CASSLVQNEQFF . TRBJ2-1 TRBV27 .
TGCAGTGCTAGCCGGGACGGGACTAGCGGGGCCGGAGCGTCGGTGCGCCAAGAGACCCAGTACTTC CSASRDGTSGAGASVRQETQYF TRBD2 TRBJ2-5 TRBV20-1 many
TGTGCCAGCCAGTCCTTGGGACTAGCGGGGAGGCCAGATACGCAGTATTTT CASQSLGLAGRPDTQYF TRBD2 TRBJ2-3 TRBV12-3/TRBV12-4 .
TGTGCCAGCAGCAGAGCCGGGACTAGCGGGACCGAGCAGTACTTC CASSRAGTSGTEQYF TRBD2 TRBJ2-7 TRBV7-2 .
TGTGCCAGCACGGGACTAGCGGGAAACTCCTACAATGAGCAGTTCTTC CASTGLAGNSYNEQFF TRBD2 TRBJ2-1 TRBV6-1 few
TGTGCCAGCAGCCACCGACAGCAAGAGACCCAGTACTTC CASSHRQQETQYF . TRBJ2-5 TRBV27 .
TGTGCCAGCAGTGCCGTTTACACAGATACGCAGTATTTT CASSAVYTDTQYF . TRBJ2-3 TRBV6-1 .
TGTGCCAGCAGCTTAGGAGGACTCACCACAGATACGCAGTATTTT CASSLGGLTTDTQYF . TRBJ2-3 TRBV7-6 medium-sized
TGTGCGGGGAGTGGGGCCCTTTACCAAGAGACGCAGTATTTT CAGSGALYQETQYF . TRBJ2-3 TRBV13 .
TGTGCGAGCAGCCTACAGGGAGGGAGAGCCAAAGACACGCAGTACTTC CASSLQGGRAKDTQYF . TRBJ2-4 TRBV7-2 .
TGTGCCACGGGGCACAGGGACACAGACACGCAGTATTTC CATGHRDTDTQYF . TRBJ2-3 TRBV6-4 .
TGCGCCAGCAGTCCCGGGACAGCCTACAATGAGCAGTATTTT CASSPGTAYNEQYF TRBD1 TRBJ2-3 TRBV10-1 .
TGTGCCAGCAGTCTTCGGACAGGGGTGAACACAGGGACGCAGTATTTT CASSLRTGVNTGTQYF TRBD1 TRBJ2-3 TRBV6-1 .
TGTGCCAGCACCGACGGGGAGGCCTACAATGAGCAGTTCTTC CASTDGEAYNEQFF . TRBJ2-1 TRBV6-1 .
TGTGCCAGCAGTGTGTCCGGGACCTCGGGAGCGGTTAGCGGGAGGGCCTTTTACCGCAATGAGCAGTTCTTC CASSVSGTSGAVSGRAFYRNEQFF TRBD2 TRBJ2-1 TRBV25-1 .
TGTGCCAGCTCTGCGGGGCGAACCGGGGCGCTGTATTTT CASSAGRTGALYF . TRBJ2-3 TRBV12-3/TRBV12-4 .
TGTGCCAGCCCGGGGGGGGGCAGGGAGGGCACAGATACGCAGTATTTT CASPGGGREGTDTQYF TRBD2 TRBJ2-3 TRBV12-3/TRBV12-4 .